These T cell receptor beta chains were read from a single sample in a study of blood T cell repertoires in COVID-19. Measured with immunoSEQ multiplex PCR; TCRdb has only the in-frame clones, and not every one. The data hold 90,000 to 150,000 clones, with about four fifths observed a single time. The sequenced sample consisted of peripheral blood. The source is a human donor in a cohort sampled during active COVID-19. Both conserved end residues are part of each CDR3. Each record gives: J gene, V gene, D gene, clone size, CDR3 DNA, CDR3 protein. D genes are given only for firm matches. Clone size appears in some rows only: once, few, many, or a class for an expanded clone.

J gene: TRBJ1-2; V gene: TRBV21-1; D gene: .; clone size: .; CDR3 DNA: TGTGCCAGCAGCGCCTGGGACAGGCTGTATGGCTACACCTTC; CDR3 protein: CASSAWDRLYGYTF
J gene: TRBJ2-1; V gene: TRBV9; D gene: TRBD1; clone size: .; CDR3 DNA: TGTGCCAGCAGCGCCGAAGACAGGGTTTGGGATGAGCAGTTCTTC; CDR3 protein: CASSAEDRVWDEQFF
J gene: TRBJ2-2; V gene: TRBV6-2/TRBV6-3; D gene: TRBD2; clone size: .; CDR3 DNA: TGTGCCAGCAGTGTAGCGGGGGGGCGCACCGGGGAGCTGTTTTTT; CDR3 protein: CASSVAGGRTGELFF
J gene: TRBJ1-4; V gene: TRBV28; D gene: .; clone size: .; CDR3 DNA: TGTGCCAGCAGTTTCTCGGGATCAACTAATGAAAAACTGTTTTTT; CDR3 protein: CASSFSGSTNEKLFF
J gene: TRBJ2-1; V gene: TRBV7-8; D gene: TRBD2; clone size: .; CDR3 DNA: TGTGCCAGCAGCTCTTTAGCGGGGGGGCAGCTCTCTGAGCAGTTCTTC; CDR3 protein: CASSSLAGGQLSEQFF
J gene: TRBJ2-7; V gene: TRBV7-9; D gene: .; clone size: .; CDR3 DNA: TGTGCCAGCAGCTCCTTCGGGAGAAACAGCTCCTACGAGCAGTACTTC; CDR3 protein: CASSSFGRNSSYEQYF
J gene: TRBJ2-7; V gene: TRBV15; D gene: .; clone size: .; CDR3 DNA: TGTGCCACCAGCAGAGAAGGGGTCGAGCAGTACTTC; CDR3 protein: CATSREGVEQYF
J gene: TRBJ2-7; V gene: TRBV9; D gene: .; clone size: few; CDR3 DNA: TGTGCCAGCAGCGATCGACAGGACTCATATTACGAGCAGTACTTC; CDR3 protein: CASSDRQDSYYEQYF
J gene: TRBJ1-5; V gene: TRBV18; D gene: .; clone size: .; CDR3 DNA: TGTGCCAGCTCACCCAATTCAGGGTCCAATCAGCCCCAGCATTTT; CDR3 protein: CASSPNSGSNQPQHF
J gene: TRBJ1-2; V gene: TRBV7-3; D gene: .; clone size: few; CDR3 DNA: TGTGCCAGCAGCTCGGGTCTACCCGGGGACTATGGCTACACCTTC; CDR3 protein: CASSSGLPGDYGYTF
J gene: TRBJ1-2; V gene: TRBV7-8; D gene: .; clone size: .; CDR3 DNA: TGTGCCAGCAGCTTAGACAGCAACTATGGCTACACCTTC; CDR3 protein: CASSLDSNYGYTF
J gene: TRBJ2-5; V gene: TRBV7-3; D gene: .; clone size: .; CDR3 DNA: TGTGCCAGCAGCCTGACATCCGAAGAGACCCAGTACTTC; CDR3 protein: CASSLTSEETQYF
J gene: TRBJ2-7; V gene: TRBV19; D gene: TRBD2; clone size: .; CDR3 DNA: TGTGCCAGTAGTGTAACCGGGACTACCTACGAGCAGTACTTC; CDR3 protein: CASSVTGTTYEQYF
J gene: TRBJ2-2; V gene: TRBV28; D gene: TRBD2; clone size: .; CDR3 DNA: TGTGCCAGCAGTGGGGGGGTAGAGACCGGGGAGCTGTTTTTT; CDR3 protein: CASSGGVETGELFF
J gene: TRBJ2-3; V gene: TRBV4-1; D gene: .; clone size: .; CDR3 DNA: TGCGCCAGCAGCCAAGATCCAGGGGTTTTCACAGATACGCAGTATTTT; CDR3 protein: CASSQDPGVFTDTQYF
J gene: TRBJ2-2; V gene: TRBV9; D gene: .; clone size: .; CDR3 DNA: TGTGCCAGCAGCCCCCCGTTGGGCCCGCGGGAGCTGTTTTTT; CDR3 protein: CASSPPLGPRELFF
J gene: TRBJ1-2; V gene: TRBV6-2/TRBV6-3; D gene: .; clone size: .; CDR3 DNA: TGTGCCAGCAGTCAGAGGAGCTATGGCTACACCTTC; CDR3 protein: CASSQRSYGYTF
J gene: TRBJ1-5; V gene: TRBV6-5; D gene: .; clone size: .; CDR3 DNA: TGTGCCAGCAGTTACAGGGGTAGCAATCAGCCCCAGCATTTT; CDR3 protein: CASSYRGSNQPQHF
J gene: TRBJ1-1; V gene: TRBV19; D gene: TRBD1; clone size: once; CDR3 DNA: TGTGCCAGTAGTACAGGGGGGAACACTGAAGCTTTCTTT; CDR3 protein: CASSTGGNTEAFF
J gene: TRBJ2-5; V gene: TRBV11-3; D gene: TRBD2; clone size: .; CDR3 DNA: TGTGCCAGCAGCTTAACGACGGGATCCAGCGGGAGTTCGGCTGAGACCCAGTACTTC; CDR3 protein: CASSLTTGSSGSSAETQYF
J gene: TRBJ2-1; V gene: TRBV14; D gene: TRBD2; clone size: .; CDR3 DNA: TGTGCCAGCAGCCAAGATTTCCTTCCAGGTACTAGCGGTTACTCCTACAATGAGCAGTTCTTC; CDR3 protein: CASSQDFLPGTSGYSYNEQFF
J gene: TRBJ2-2; V gene: TRBV10-2; D gene: .; clone size: .; CDR3 DNA: TGCGCCAGCATTAGAGCCGGGACAAGAAACACCGGGGAGCTGTTTTTT; CDR3 protein: CASIRAGTRNTGELFF
J gene: TRBJ1-2; V gene: TRBV6-1; D gene: .; clone size: few; CDR3 DNA: TGTGCCAGCAGTGAAGAACAGGGCGGAGGCTACACCTTC; CDR3 protein: CASSEEQGGGYTF
J gene: TRBJ2-1; V gene: TRBV27; D gene: .; clone size: .; CDR3 DNA: TGTGCCAGCAGTTCCGGGACTCTTGAGCAGTTCTTC; CDR3 protein: CASSSGTLEQFF
J gene: TRBJ1-1; V gene: TRBV6-5; D gene: .; clone size: few; CDR3 DNA: TGTGCCAGCAAGGCGGCGAGGTGGACTGAAGCTTTCTTT; CDR3 protein: CASKAARWTEAFF
J gene: TRBJ1-5; V gene: TRBV30; D gene: .; clone size: .; CDR3 DNA: TGTGCCTGGAGTGTAGGAGGGTGGGGCAATCAGCCCCAGCATTTT; CDR3 protein: CAWSVGGWGNQPQHF
J gene: TRBJ1-2; V gene: TRBV12-3/TRBV12-4; D gene: TRBD1; clone size: .; CDR3 DNA: TGTGCCAGCAGTGTGACAGGGACGTTAGGCTACACCTTC; CDR3 protein: CASSVTGTLGYTF
J gene: TRBJ1-6; V gene: TRBV2; D gene: TRBD1; clone size: .; CDR3 DNA: TGTGCCAGCAGTCCAGGGGGTCGGTCCTCACCCCTCCACTTT; CDR3 protein: CASSPGGRSSPLHF
J gene: TRBJ2-3; V gene: TRBV9; D gene: TRBD2; clone size: .; CDR3 DNA: TGTGCCAGCAGCGTTACTAGCGGGGGGGTGGGCACAGATACGCAGTATTTT; CDR3 protein: CASSVTSGGVGTDTQYF
J gene: TRBJ2-7; V gene: TRBV12-2; D gene: .; clone size: .; CDR3 DNA: TGTGCAAGTCGCTTAATCCCTAGCGGAAAGTTCTCCTACGAGCAGTACTTC; CDR3 protein: CASRLIPSGKFSYEQYF
J gene: TRBJ2-5; V gene: TRBV5-8; D gene: .; clone size: .; CDR3 DNA: TGTGCCAGCAGCCGGTATAGGGGAGGCCATCAAGAGACCCAGTACTTC; CDR3 protein: CASSRYRGGHQETQYF
J gene: TRBJ1-3; V gene: TRBV6-2/TRBV6-3; D gene: .; clone size: .; CDR3 DNA: TGTGCCAGCAGTTATGTCCAGGGCCGTGGAAACACCATATATTTT; CDR3 protein: CASSYVQGRGNTIYF
J gene: TRBJ2-5; V gene: TRBV7-2; D gene: .; clone size: .; CDR3 DNA: TGTGCCAGCAGCTTAAACCCCGGTGTTAGAGAGACCCAGTACTTC; CDR3 protein: CASSLNPGVRETQYF
J gene: TRBJ1-2; V gene: TRBV7-3; D gene: TRBD1; clone size: .; CDR3 DNA: TGTGCCAGCAGCTCGACAGGGGGCCGGGACTATGGCTACACCTTC; CDR3 protein: CASSSTGGRDYGYTF
J gene: TRBJ1-5; V gene: TRBV6-5; D gene: .; clone size: .; CDR3 DNA: TGTGCCAGCAGAGGGAGGGGCAATCAGCCCCAGCATTTT; CDR3 protein: CASRGRGNQPQHF
J gene: TRBJ1-2; V gene: TRBV9; D gene: .; clone size: .; CDR3 DNA: TGTGCCAGCAGCGTACGCGAGTTTAACTATGGCTACACCTTC; CDR3 protein: CASSVREFNYGYTF
J gene: TRBJ2-7; V gene: TRBV19; D gene: TRBD2; clone size: once; CDR3 DNA: TGTGCCAGTAGTATTCGCGGGAGCTCCTACGAGCAGTACTTC; CDR3 protein: CASSIRGSSYEQYF
J gene: TRBJ1-6; V gene: TRBV20-1; D gene: .; clone size: .; CDR3 DNA: TGCAGTGCTAGTGTTGCAGGGATGGGGAATTCACCCCTCCACTTT; CDR3 protein: CSASVAGMGNSPLHF
J gene: TRBJ1-5; V gene: TRBV28; D gene: TRBD1; clone size: .; CDR3 DNA: TGTGCCACCCAAAGGGGGCCGAATCAGCCCCAGCATTTT; CDR3 protein: CATQRGPNQPQHF
J gene: TRBJ1-2; V gene: TRBV7-9; D gene: .; clone size: .; CDR3 DNA: TGTGCCAGCAGCAACCGGGACTATGGCTACACCTTC; CDR3 protein: CASSNRDYGYTF
J gene: TRBJ2-3; V gene: TRBV4-2; D gene: .; clone size: .; CDR3 DNA: TGTGCCAGCAGCCAAGTTGAGTTACCCCCAAATACGCAGTATTTT; CDR3 protein: CASSQVELPPNTQYF
J gene: TRBJ2-2; V gene: TRBV2; D gene: .; clone size: .; CDR3 DNA: TGTGCCACTGGACAGAAACCTAACACCGGGGAGCTGTTTTTT; CDR3 protein: CATGQKPNTGELFF
J gene: TRBJ1-2; V gene: TRBV28; D gene: .; clone size: .; CDR3 DNA: TGTGCCAGCAGCTCCTCAGGGGTGTATGGCTACACCTTC; CDR3 protein: CASSSSGVYGYTF
J gene: TRBJ1-5; V gene: TRBV5-5; D gene: TRBD1; clone size: few; CDR3 DNA: TGTGCCAGCAGCGTACGACAGGGGGATCAGCCCCAGCATTTT; CDR3 protein: CASSVRQGDQPQHF
J gene: TRBJ2-3; V gene: TRBV19; D gene: TRBD2; clone size: .; CDR3 DNA: TGTGCCAGTAGAGAACCGGGACTAGCGTTCCCAGATACGCAGTATTTT; CDR3 protein: CASREPGLAFPDTQYF
J gene: TRBJ2-3; V gene: TRBV6-5; D gene: .; clone size: .; CDR3 DNA: TGTGCCAGCAGCTATCAACCCCGCACAGATACGCAGTATTTT; CDR3 protein: CASSYQPRTDTQYF
J gene: TRBJ1-1; V gene: TRBV20-1; D gene: .; clone size: .; CDR3 DNA: TGCAGTGCCGGACAGACTGAAGCTTTCTTT; CDR3 protein: CSAGQTEAFF
J gene: TRBJ2-7; V gene: TRBV7-6; D gene: .; clone size: few; CDR3 DNA: TGTGCCAGCAGCTTAAACGTCAGATCTTACGAGCAGTACTTC; CDR3 protein: CASSLNVRSYEQYF
J gene: TRBJ1-5; V gene: TRBV2; D gene: .; clone size: few; CDR3 DNA: TGTGCCAGCAACGGGTGGCAGGGAAGTTACCAGCCCCAGCATTTT; CDR3 protein: CASNGWQGSYQPQHF
J gene: TRBJ1-1; V gene: TRBV19; D gene: .; clone size: large; CDR3 DNA: TGTGCCACAGGGGATTGGGCTGAAGCTTTCTTT; CDR3 protein: CATGDWAEAFF
J gene: TRBJ1-2; V gene: TRBV12-3/TRBV12-4; D gene: TRBD1; clone size: few; CDR3 DNA: TGTGCCAGCAGCGTCGTAACAGGGGGTGGCTACACCTTC; CDR3 protein: CASSVVTGGGYTF
J gene: TRBJ1-5; V gene: TRBV7-3; D gene: .; clone size: .; CDR3 DNA: TGTGCCAGCAGCTTAAGACACAATCAGCCCCAGCATTTT; CDR3 protein: CASSLRHNQPQHF
J gene: TRBJ2-3; V gene: TRBV7-9; D gene: TRBD2; clone size: .; CDR3 DNA: TGTGCCAGCAGTACTAGCGGGAGCGCAGATACGCAGTATTTT; CDR3 protein: CASSTSGSADTQYF
J gene: TRBJ2-1; V gene: TRBV2; D gene: TRBD1; clone size: .; CDR3 DNA: TGTGCCAGCTACAAAGGGACAGGGGGCTCGAATGAGCAGTTCTTC; CDR3 protein: CASYKGTGGSNEQFF
J gene: TRBJ1-1; V gene: TRBV9; D gene: TRBD1; clone size: .; CDR3 DNA: TGTGCCAGCAGCGTAGCTGGGACAGCGAACACTGAAGCTTTCTTT; CDR3 protein: CASSVAGTANTEAFF
J gene: TRBJ2-7; V gene: TRBV11-2; D gene: .; clone size: .; CDR3 DNA: TGTGCCAGCAAGGGAGCTGGCGGGGCCGAGCAGTACTTC; CDR3 protein: CASKGAGGAEQYF
J gene: TRBJ2-7; V gene: TRBV11-2; D gene: .; clone size: .; CDR3 DNA: TGTGCCAGCAGCATAGATTCTGGTATCGGGGTACGCAAGCAGTACTTC; CDR3 protein: CASSIDSGIGVRKQYF
J gene: TRBJ1-1; V gene: TRBV4-3; D gene: .; clone size: .; CDR3 DNA: TGCGCCAGCAGCCGAAACCAGGGCTACACTGAAGCTTTCTTT; CDR3 protein: CASSRNQGYTEAFF
J gene: TRBJ1-2; V gene: TRBV4-3; D gene: .; clone size: .; CDR3 DNA: TGCGCCAGCAGCCAAGCGGGAGTTGGCTACACCTTC; CDR3 protein: CASSQAGVGYTF
J gene: TRBJ1-1; V gene: TRBV6-2/TRBV6-3; D gene: TRBD1; clone size: .; CDR3 DNA: TGTGCCAGCAGTTACTTTCAGGACAGGATGAACACTGAAGCTTTCTTT; CDR3 protein: CASSYFQDRMNTEAFF